What follows are 7 T cell receptor beta chains derived from one specimen sequenced in a study of vaccination and CD4 T cells after COVID-19 (dated by TCRdb to between 2021 and 2024). The method behind the library was PCR. For sequencing, an Illumina iSeq 100 was employed. TCRdb handled the public reads itself, with Q25 trimming in fastp and clone calling in MiXCR, and kept productive beta chains. CDR3 protein sequences are deduplicated, and each keeps its most common genes and DNA. Here the sample has just under 30,000 distinct CDR3 sequences; approximately 49% occur a single time. The top ten hold about 5.6% of the sample. The time point label, read with the paper, signifies: late sampling 161 to 241 days after vaccination in a few convalescent patients. The material was CD4+ T cells from blood, obtained about 7 months after SARS-CoV-2 vaccination. The receptors were gathered from a human donor who had recovered from COVID-19.

The chain combines TRBV7-9 with TRBJ2-5; D possibly matches TRBD1 or TRBD2 (5 bases each). Trimming stripped 4 bases from V and 5 bases from J, with 17 bases between. CDR1 is SEHNR, CDR2 FQNEAQ, per germline (reference sequence). The CDR3 has 15 residues. CDR3 in DNA: TGTGCCAGCAGCTCAAGGGACGGAAAACTCGAGACCCAGTACTTC. It specifies CASSSRDGKLETQYF.

The CDR3 loop is CASSKGGNQPQHF. CDR3 sequence (DNA): TGTGCCAGCAGCAAAGGGGGCAATCAGCCCCAGCATTTT. This chain joins TRBV21-1 and TRBJ1-5. TRBV21-1 is tagged as a pseudogene. This CDR3 spans 13 amino acids.

This clonotype was detected only a few times. The V gene is TRBV6-1, the J gene TRBJ2-7, with 14 bases fitting TRBD2. CDR3 length equals 15 residues. The V gene end was trimmed by 5 bases and the J gene end by 5 bases; junction bases not matched to a gene: 5. CDR1 is MNHNS, CDR2 SASEGT, per germline. This chain's CDR3 is CASSTGTSGSNEQYF. In DNA form, the CDR3 reads TGTGCCAGCAGTACCGGGACTAGCGGGAGCAACGAGCAGTACTTC.

The chain uses TRBV7-2 and TRBJ2-7; the D gene is possibly TRBD2 (6 bases). Trimming cost V 5 bases and J 6 bases, with 17 bases left between them. The CDR3 covers 14 residues. Germline lookup yields CDR1 SGHTA and CDR2 FQGNSA. CDR3 DNA sequence: TGTGCCAGCAGCCCGGGACTGAGGGACCGCGAGCAGTACTTC. It translates to CASSPGLRDREQYF.

The J gene is TRBJ2-2, the V gene TRBV7-3; D not resolved. Germline V lookup: CDR1 SGHTA, CDR2 FQGTGA. The V and J ends lost 5 bases and 6 bases respectively, with 10 bases between them. This CDR3 has 13 residues. CDR3 nucleotide sequence: TGTGCCAGCAGCACCCGTTCGGCCGGGGAGCTGTTTTTT. It specifies CASSTRSAGELFF.

The chain is built from TRBV24-1 and TRBJ2-3, with 8 bases aligning to TRBD2. This CDR3 region has 15 residues. Per germline, CDR1 KGHDR and CDR2 SFDVKD. V gave up 1 base and J gave up 2 bases; unmatched junction bases: 1. This chain's CDR3 is CATSDLAGDTDTQYF. CDR3 nucleotides: TGTGCCACCAGTGATTTAGCGGGAGACACAGATACGCAGTATTTT.

The J gene is TRBJ2-1, the V gene TRBV7-2; 12 nucleotides line up with TRBD2. CDR3 length: 20 residues. The junction had 19 bases not matched to a gene; V was cut back by 5 bases and J by 5 bases. Looked up from germline, CDR1 is SGHTA and CDR2 is FQGNSA. The CDR3 sequence: CASSPRDGLAGGNLDNEQFF. The CDR3 nucleotides are TGTGCCAGCAGCCCCCGTGACGGTCTAGCGGGAGGGAATCTGGACAATGAGCAGTTCTTC.